This TCR beta chain was recovered during a study of post-analysis software for immune sequencing data. This clonotype was observed a few times. Carried by the TCR beta cDNA libraries were unique molecular identifiers. Via MiXCR, TCRdb re-called the PCR reads, giving one row per CDR3 protein. The repertoire holds roughly 150,000 distinct CDR3 sequences, with 35% to 40% as singletons. Per the germline V gene, CDR1 is KGHSH and CDR2 is LQKENI. The V gene lost 2 bases and the J gene lost 3 bases, with 15 bases spanning the gap. The CDR3 is 16 residues long. The rearrangement links TRBV18 to TRBJ2-3; D gene ambiguous. The starting material was blood, obtained after autologous hematopoietic stem cell transplantation. The source is a girl aged 5-17 years with multiple sclerosis. CDR3 DNA sequence: TGTGCCAGCTCACCAATCCCCCCGCCCTGGACAGATACGCAGTATTTT. Translation gives CASSPIPPPWTDTQYF.